This T cell receptor (beta chain) was found in a study of tumor and adjacent non-tumor tissue in lung cancer (dated by TCRdb to 2016 to 2019). Some background on the complete study: Patients with adenocarcinoma (about twelve), squamous cell carcinoma (2) and small cell lung cancer (1) were included in the cohort. Ages among the roughly 15 patients ranged from about 30 to 85 years, there were about ten men and 5 women, and disease was at TNM stage I to III. Sequencing generated a total of 125,075,908 productive TCRbeta reads, averaging roughly 4.2 million reads per sample. Bulk TCRbeta repertoires were compared between lung tumor tissue and matched distant non-tumor lung tissue obtained from more than twelve lung cancer patients. About 30 paired specimens, one tumor and one normal lung sample per patient, were profiled by TCRbeta CDR3 sequencing.

Here is what the overall study found, with its caveats: Because peripheral blood was not sequenced, blood TCRbeta repertoires in the lung cancer patients of the study were not examined. The top 100 clones made up a significantly larger cumulative share of the repertoire in normal lung than in tumor tissue. Younger patients had significantly higher TCR diversity, and higher tumor TCR diversity was associated with shorter overall and disease-free survival. Tumor tissue showed significantly greater TCR diversity (inverse Simpson) than normal lung tissue (about 400 vs 150, P = 0.0075, Mann-Whitney U test). Neither the sequencing platform nor unique molecular identifiers are mentioned in the methods. Only about 14 patients were in the cohort, and the authors stated that larger samples and more detailed clinical data are needed.

RNA was isolated from bulk unsorted tissue, and RNA quality was assessed with a NanoDrop ND-1000 and an Agilent 2100. Normal lung samples were distant non-tumor tissue taken more than 3 cm from the tumor edge. All donors had newly diagnosed lung cancer, had not received prior chemotherapy, and were admitted for thoracic surgery in China between August and November 2014. The study excluded patients who had received radiotherapy or chemotherapy before or who had another cancer at the same time. Pieces of surgical tissue measuring roughly 1-2.3 cm3 were kept in RNAlater solution and stored at -80 degrees C until use. This clonotype was recorded a few times. What antigen it recognizes has not been identified. The record has no base qualities; no much larger clone is one base away. Library method: multiplex PCR. Sequencing relied on an Illumina HiSeq 2500. TCRbeta libraries were constructed through three rounds of nested PCR with primers (Table S4) according to protocols modified from ARM-PCR. Before sequencing, PCR products in the 200-500 bp range were cut out of the gel and cleaned up using the QIAquick gel extraction kit. Processing in the source paper ran as follows. Reads were cleaned using Trimmomatic, were merged into complete CDR3 sequences using FLASH, and were assigned to V(D)J germline segments using MiTCR. Clonal diversity was calculated as the inverse Simpson's index using VDJtools. In-frame sequences lacking a premature stop codon were counted as productive reads. TCRdb redid the processing of the public reads, applying fastp at Q25 and MiXCR, and retained in-frame beta chains. Each entry is one CDR3 protein sequence, shown with its most common DNA and genes. The V and J calls were determined by TCRdb, not by the authors. The sample data list approximately 68,000 distinct CDR3 sequences, and under 80% of these were observed just once. The ten largest clonotypes hold 35% to 55% of the sample.

Cut back by 1 base and 2 bases, the V and J ends lie 8 bases apart. CDR1 and CDR2, looked up from the germline V gene, are SGHVS and FQNEAQ. The CDR3 holds 15 amino acids from the cysteine to the phenylalanine. Left in the record is the CDR3 DNA by itself, 45 bases read in frame from the first base. The rearrangement combines TRBV7-8 with TRBJ2-2; the D gene cannot be resolved reliably. Source material: distant non-tumor lung tissue. The sequence derives from a man aged 60 to 69 with non-small cell lung cancer. The DNA sequence reads TGTGCCAGCAGCTTAGAACAGAGTAACACCGGGGAGCTGTTTTTT. The resulting protein is CASSLEQSNTGELFF.